This T cell receptor beta chain is drawn from a study of T-cell memory formation after mild COVID-19. V shed 0 bases, J shed 7 bases, and the junction held 5 bases outside the gene matches. The CDR3 is 15 amino acids. Germline lookup yields CDR1 MNHEY and CDR2 SVGAGI. TCRdb itself ran the 5' RACE reads through MiXCR, one entry per CDR3 protein. The repertoire holds 250,000 to 300,000 distinct CDR3 sequences, around 15% seen once, with more than 20% in the top ten. The receptor was isolated from a man younger than 35 who had mild COVID-19 (a few samples of this study predate the infection). Cell type and time point are not known. The chain has TRBV6-5 and TRBJ2-1; 8 bases are shared with TRBD1. The sequenced sample was PBMCs or a T cell subset sorted from them (not recorded which). The CDR3 here is CASSYSAGGKNEQFF. The CDR3 DNA reads as TGTGCCAGCAGTTACTCGGCAGGGGGCAAAAATGAGCAGTTCTTC.